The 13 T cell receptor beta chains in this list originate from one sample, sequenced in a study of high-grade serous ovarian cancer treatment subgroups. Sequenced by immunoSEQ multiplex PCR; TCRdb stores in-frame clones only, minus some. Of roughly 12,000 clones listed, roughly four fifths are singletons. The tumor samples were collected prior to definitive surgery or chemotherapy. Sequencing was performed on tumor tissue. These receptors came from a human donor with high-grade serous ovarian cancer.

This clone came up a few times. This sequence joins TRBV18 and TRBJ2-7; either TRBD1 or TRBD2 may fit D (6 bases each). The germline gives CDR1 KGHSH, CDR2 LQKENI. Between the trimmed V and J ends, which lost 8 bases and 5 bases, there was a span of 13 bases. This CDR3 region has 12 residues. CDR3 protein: CASTRGGNEQYF. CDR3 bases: TGTGCCAGCACGAGAGGGGGGAACGAGCAGTACTTC. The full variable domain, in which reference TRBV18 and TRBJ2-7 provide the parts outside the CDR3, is NAGVMQNPRHLVRRRGQEARLRCSPMKGHSHVYWYRQLPEEGLKFMVYLQKENIIDESGMPKERFSAEFPKEGPSILRIQQVVRGDSAAYFCASTRGGNEQYFGPGTRLTVT.

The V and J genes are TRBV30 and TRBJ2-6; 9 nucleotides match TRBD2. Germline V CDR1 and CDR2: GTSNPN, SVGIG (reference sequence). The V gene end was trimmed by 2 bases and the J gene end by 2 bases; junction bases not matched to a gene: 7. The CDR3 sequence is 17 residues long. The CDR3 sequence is CAWSRGRVKAGANVLTF. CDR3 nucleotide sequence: TGTGCCTGGAGTCGCGGGAGGGTAAAGGCTGGGGCCAACGTCCTGACTTTC.

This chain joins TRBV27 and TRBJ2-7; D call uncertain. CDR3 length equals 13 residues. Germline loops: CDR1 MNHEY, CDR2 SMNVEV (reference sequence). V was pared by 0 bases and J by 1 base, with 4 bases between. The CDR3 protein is CASSLSRSYEQYF. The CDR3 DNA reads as TGTGCCAGCAGTTTATCCAGGTCCTACGAGCAGTACTTC.

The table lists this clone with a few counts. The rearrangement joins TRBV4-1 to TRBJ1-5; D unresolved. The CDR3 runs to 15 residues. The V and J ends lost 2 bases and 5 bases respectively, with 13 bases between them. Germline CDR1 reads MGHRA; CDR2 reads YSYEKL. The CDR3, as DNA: TGCGCCAGCAGCCAAAATCCGGCCGAGGATCAGCCCCAGCATTTT. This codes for CASSQNPAEDQPQHF.

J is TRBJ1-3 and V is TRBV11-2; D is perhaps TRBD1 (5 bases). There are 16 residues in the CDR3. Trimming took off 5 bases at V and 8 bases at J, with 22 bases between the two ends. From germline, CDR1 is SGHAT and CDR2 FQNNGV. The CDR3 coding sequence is TGTGCCAGCAGCGGCTACACCCCGGCGATAGGGGACACCATATATTTT. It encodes CASSGYTPAIGDTIYF.

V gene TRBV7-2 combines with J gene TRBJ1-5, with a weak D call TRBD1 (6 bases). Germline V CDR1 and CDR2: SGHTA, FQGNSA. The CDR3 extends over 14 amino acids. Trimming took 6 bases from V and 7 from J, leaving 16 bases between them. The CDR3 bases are TGTGCCAGCAGTCCAGGGGCAGGAGGGCAGCCCCAGCATTTT. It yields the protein CASSPGAGGQPQHF.

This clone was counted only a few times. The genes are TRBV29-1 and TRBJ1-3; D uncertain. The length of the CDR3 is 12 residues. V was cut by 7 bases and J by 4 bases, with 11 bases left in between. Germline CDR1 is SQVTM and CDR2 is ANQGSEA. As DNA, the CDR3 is TGCAGCGCTGCTGAACAAGGAAACACCATATATTTT. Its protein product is CSAAEQGNTIYF.

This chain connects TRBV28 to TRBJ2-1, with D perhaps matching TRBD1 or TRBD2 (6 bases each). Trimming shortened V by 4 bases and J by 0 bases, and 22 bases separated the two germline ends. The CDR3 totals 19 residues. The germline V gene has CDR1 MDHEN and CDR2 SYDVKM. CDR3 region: CASSSLRHRRGLSYNEQFF. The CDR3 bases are TGTGCCAGCAGTTCCCTTAGACACCGCAGGGGACTCTCCTACAATGAGCAGTTCTTC.

In DNA, the CDR3 is TGTGCCAGCAGCCAAGAGCGGATCTATCCAGAGACCCAGTACTTC. This translates into CASSQERIYPETQYF. The rearrangement joins TRBV14 to TRBJ2-5; no reliable D call. Looked up from germline, CDR1 is SGHDN and CDR2 is FVKESK. Deletions cut 0 bases from V and 4 bases from J, with 12 bases between. The CDR3 contains 15 residues.

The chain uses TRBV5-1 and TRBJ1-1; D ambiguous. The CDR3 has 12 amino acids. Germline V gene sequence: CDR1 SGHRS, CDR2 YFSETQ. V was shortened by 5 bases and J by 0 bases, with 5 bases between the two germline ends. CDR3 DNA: TGCGCCAGCAGGTCTGTGAACACTGAAGCTTTCTTT. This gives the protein CASRSVNTEAFF.

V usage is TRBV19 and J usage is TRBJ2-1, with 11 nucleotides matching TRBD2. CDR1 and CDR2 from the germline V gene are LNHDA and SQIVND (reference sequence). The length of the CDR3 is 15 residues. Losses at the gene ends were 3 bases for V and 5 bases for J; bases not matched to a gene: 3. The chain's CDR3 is CASSIGTSGHNEQFF. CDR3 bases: TGTGCCAGTAGTATTGGGACTAGCGGCCACAATGAGCAGTTCTTC.

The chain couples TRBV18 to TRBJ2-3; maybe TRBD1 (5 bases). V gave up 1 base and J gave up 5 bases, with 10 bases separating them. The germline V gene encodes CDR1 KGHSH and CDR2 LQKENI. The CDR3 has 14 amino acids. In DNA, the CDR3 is TGTGCCAGCTCACCACGCCAGGGCCGAGATACGCAGTATTTT. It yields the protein CASSPRQGRDTQYF.

The CDR3 sequence is CASSYVGDTEAFF. As DNA, the CDR3 is TGTGCCAGCAGTTACGTAGGGGACACTGAAGCTTTCTTT. This chain connects TRBV6-6 to TRBJ1-1, with D perhaps TRBD1 (5 bases). Germline V lookup: CDR1 MNHNY, CDR2 SVGAGI (reference sequence). This CDR3 has 13 amino acids. Trimming cost V 2 bases and J 3 bases, with 7 bases left between them.